The 10 T cell receptor beta chains listed next were all sequenced from one sample in a study of blood T cell repertoires in COVID-19. TCRdb's table, derived via immunoSEQ multiplex PCR, lists solely in-frame clones and lacks some. Here the sample spans 250,000 to 350,000 clones, roughly 91% being singletons. Sequencing input: PBMCs or T cells enriched from blood (not recorded which). The receptors shown here come from a woman aged 60-70 years in a cohort exposed to, infected with or recovered from COVID-19 (not recorded which).

This chain uses TRBV5-1 with TRBJ1-4, with a possible D match to TRBD1 (6 bases). The CDR3 is 16 residues long. Germline V gives CDR1 SGHRS, CDR2 YFSETQ. Between the trimmed V and J ends, which lost 1 base and 8 bases, there was a span of 18 bases. The CDR3 protein is CASSLYSAGDREKLFF. The DNA for the CDR3 is TGCGCCAGCAGCTTGTACTCGGCAGGGGATCGCGAAAAACTGTTTTTT.

The chain employs TRBV28 and TRBJ2-7; 10 nucleotides agree with TRBD1. The V and J ends lost 5 bases and 6 bases, in that order; junction bases with no gene match: 7. Germline V lookup: CDR1 MDHEN, CDR2 SYDVKM. CDR3 length equals 14 residues. Written as DNA, the CDR3 is TGTGCCAGCAGTAAAGACAGGGGGCGCGCCGAGCAGTACTTC. Translation: CASSKDRGRAEQYF.

The chain recombines TRBV3-1 (or the pseudogene TRBV3-2) with TRBJ2-7; 16 positions agree with TRBD2. The germline V gene has CDR1 LGHDT and CDR2 YNNKEL (reference sequence). The CDR3 is made up of 16 amino acids. V gave up 4 bases and J gave up 4 bases; unmatched junction bases: 4. The chain's CDR3 is CASSPGLAGGGYEQYF. The CDR3, as DNA: TGTGCCAGCAGCCCGGGACTAGCGGGAGGGGGGTACGAGCAGTACTTC.

The chain has TRBV19 and TRBJ2-1; D gene ambiguous. V lost 4 bases and J lost 7, with 8 bases in between. The V gene's germline CDR1 is LNHDA and CDR2 SQIVND (reference sequence). This CDR3 region has 12 residues. The CDR3 sequence: CASSSPPNEQFF. In DNA, the CDR3 is TGTGCCAGTAGTAGTCCCCCAAATGAGCAGTTCTTC.

In this sample, this clone turned up once. This chain uses TRBV19 with TRBJ1-1; 9 bases fit TRBD1. This CDR3 spans 16 amino acids. With 3 bases clipped from V and 3 bases from J, the junction kept 8 bases outside the gene matches. Germline-derived CDR1 and CDR2 are LNHDA and SQIVND (reference sequence). The CDR3 bases are TGTGCCAGTAGTATCCCGCCGGGACAGGGATACACTGAAGCTTTCTTT. As protein: CASSIPPGQGYTEAFF.

V usage is TRBV10-3 and J usage is TRBJ2-2; no reliable D call. Per the germline V gene, CDR1 is ENHRY and CDR2 is SYGVKD. With 3 bases removed from V and 4 bases from J, the gap between germline ends came to 15 bases. The CDR3 has 16 amino acids. The CDR3 loop is CAISDYRDGGTGELFF. The CDR3 DNA reads TGTGCCATCAGTGATTATCGTGACGGCGGCACCGGGGAGCTGTTTTTT.

Here the CDR3 reads CASSRTAISGLAETDTQYF. As DNA, the CDR3 is TGCGCCAGCAGCCGTACGGCAATTTCTGGACTAGCGGAAACAGATACGCAGTATTTT. J is TRBJ2-3 and V is TRBV5-1; 10 bases match TRBD2. Germline-derived CDR1 and CDR2 are SGHRS and YFSETQ. V shed 4 bases and J 3 bases; nucleotides not matched to a gene: 17. The CDR3 is 19 residues long.

A single count supports this clone. The rearrangement links TRBV2 to TRBJ2-7, with 9 bases identical to TRBD2. CDR1 SNHLY and CDR2 FYNNEI come from the germline V gene. The junction had 8 bases not matched to a gene; V was cut back by 4 bases and J by 4 bases. This CDR3 has 15 amino acids. This CDR3 reads CASSGVSGGLYEQYF. Here the CDR3 DNA reads TGTGCCAGCAGTGGTGTTAGCGGGGGACTTTACGAGCAGTACTTC.

The chain combines TRBV4-1 with TRBJ2-7, with a weak D call TRBD1 (5 bases). Trimming took off 0 bases at V and 8 bases at J, with 14 bases between the two ends. CDR3 length equals 14 residues. Germline CDR1 is MGHRA and CDR2 is YSYEKL. The CDR3 here is CASSQDSEGAQQYF. The CDR3 DNA sequence: TGCGCCAGCAGCCAAGATAGTGAAGGGGCGCAGCAGTACTTC.

The rearrangement links TRBV24-1 to TRBJ2-1; D may be TRBD2 (7 bases). Trimming took off 4 bases at V and 1 base at J, with 25 bases between the two ends. This CDR3 spans 20 amino acids. Germline loops: CDR1 KGHDR, CDR2 SFDVKD. The CDR3 DNA is TGTGCCACCAGTGACCCCGTAGCGGAACCAGGGAGGGGGTCCTACAATGAGCAGTTCTTC. Its protein is CATSDPVAEPGRGSYNEQFF.